A selection of T cell receptor beta chains follows, all from one sample in a study of blood T cell repertoires in COVID-19. Assay: immunoSEQ multiplex PCR; the TCRdb copy retains only in-frame clones and omits some. The data hold tens of thousands of clones, with approximately 80% observed a single time. Sequencing was performed on peripheral blood. The receptors stem from a woman between 50 and 59 years old with acute or convalescent COVID-19. The CDR3 runs from the conserved cysteine through the conserved F or W. Each record gives: CDR3 protein, CDR3 DNA, CDR3 length, D gene, clone size, V gene, J gene. D genes are given only for firm matches. Not all rows give a size; the values are once, few, many and, for expanded clones, a class.

CDR3 protein: CASSLVGGGSSYEQYF
CDR3 DNA: TGTGCCAGCAGCTTAGTTGGCGGGGGCAGCTCCTACGAGCAGTACTTC
CDR3 length: 16
D gene: .
clone size: .
V gene: TRBV7-9
J gene: TRBJ2-7

CDR3 protein: CASTGTAGFNEKLFF
CDR3 DNA: TGTGCCAGCACCGGGACAGCCGGATTTAATGAAAAACTGTTTTTT
CDR3 length: 15
D gene: TRBD1
clone size: .
V gene: TRBV28
J gene: TRBJ1-4

CDR3 protein: CASTLDRGRVMNTEAFF
CDR3 DNA: TGTGCCAGCACCCTTGACAGGGGCCGCGTAATGAACACTGAAGCTTTCTTT
CDR3 length: 17
D gene: TRBD1
clone size: few
V gene: TRBV5-4
J gene: TRBJ1-1

CDR3 protein: CASSPPSRSEKLFF
CDR3 DNA: TGTGCCAGCTCACCACCAAGTAGAAGTGAAAAACTGTTTTTT
CDR3 length: 14
D gene: .
clone size: .
V gene: TRBV18
J gene: TRBJ1-4

CDR3 protein: CASRLLSQGWYSPLHF
CDR3 DNA: TGTGCAAGTCGCCTCCTCTCCCAGGGATGGTATTCACCCCTCCACTTT
CDR3 length: 16
D gene: .
clone size: .
V gene: TRBV12-2
J gene: TRBJ1-6

CDR3 protein: CASSQSLLGAGQPQHF
CDR3 DNA: TGTGCCAGCAGCCAATCTCTTTTAGGCGCCGGGCAGCCCCAGCATTTT
CDR3 length: 16
D gene: .
clone size: .
V gene: TRBV16
J gene: TRBJ1-5

CDR3 protein: CASSDSKRGNEQFF
CDR3 DNA: TGTGCCAGCTCGGACAGCAAGAGGGGGAATGAGCAGTTCTTC
CDR3 length: 14
D gene: .
clone size: few
V gene: TRBV28
J gene: TRBJ2-1

CDR3 protein: CASSQYSGGSYEQYF
CDR3 DNA: TGTGCCAGCAGCCAGTATAGCGGGGGCTCCTACGAGCAGTACTTC
CDR3 length: 15
D gene: TRBD2
clone size: .
V gene: TRBV3-1/TRBV3-2
J gene: TRBJ2-7

CDR3 protein: CASSSQGHNEQFF
CDR3 DNA: TGTGCCAGCAGTTCACAGGGACATAATGAGCAGTTCTTC
CDR3 length: 13
D gene: .
clone size: .
V gene: TRBV12-3/TRBV12-4
J gene: TRBJ2-1

CDR3 protein: CASSSSGRAKETQYF
CDR3 DNA: TGTGCCAGCAGTTCTAGCGGGAGGGCCAAAGAGACCCAGTACTTC
CDR3 length: 15
D gene: TRBD2
clone size: .
V gene: TRBV28
J gene: TRBJ2-5

CDR3 protein: CASSGTAENIQYF
CDR3 DNA: TGTGCCAGCAGCGGGACAGCTGAAAACATTCAGTACTTC
CDR3 length: 13
D gene: TRBD1
clone size: .
V gene: TRBV6-5
J gene: TRBJ2-4